There are a few counts of the clone carrying this T cell receptor (beta chain). Germline V CDR1 and CDR2: GTSNPN, SVGIG (reference sequence). This CDR3 is built from 16 residues. Trimming left V 0 bases short and J 7 bases short, with 19 bases between. TCR beta cDNA was prepared out of approximately 500 ng total RNA by means of a constant-region primer. Amplification in three nested multiplex PCR rounds with slightly modified ARM-PCR gave rise to TCR beta libraries. Forward primers for TRBV1-TRBV30 and a C-beta reverse primer served the first two PCR rounds, at about 10 cycles each. One entry per CDR3 protein, called by TCRdb with MiXCR from the multiplex PCR reads. The table records about 100,000 distinct CDR3 sequences, approximately 70% of them present only once. This record belongs to a study of tumor-infiltrating lymphocytes in primary liver carcinoma. Unsorted bulk tissue, roughly 19-33 mg of it, served as the source for co-extraction of RNA and DNA. Five separate regions per tumor were sampled.

The sequencing input was liver tumor tissue from sampling region 2. The subset denotes: tumor region T2, inferior pole. The TCR was taken from a woman aged 60-75 years with primary liver carcinoma and hepatitis B virus infection. The chain links TRBV30 to TRBJ2-1; possibly TRBD2 for D (6 bases). The CDR3 protein is CAWSVEGGGVINEQFF. The CDR3 DNA is TGTGCCTGGAGTGTAGAAGGTGGCGGGGTTATAAATGAGCAGTTCTTC.